The clone carrying this T cell receptor (beta chain) came up many times. As yet, its antigen is unknown. The data were taken from a study of blood T cells in healthy people across ages. Looking at the study overall: Researchers report that template switching captured about one barcoded beta molecule per two T cells.

Every sample yielded at least 6.5 million isolated PBMCs. The CDR3 spans 16 residues. Trimming cost V 1 base and J 1 base; bases outside gene matches: 2. Germline CDR1 and CDR2: LGHDT and YNNKEL (reference sequence). Next came a second PCR, run for about 7 to 12 cycles, which used a sample-barcoded 5' primer along with a J-beta primer mix. A template-switch adaptor that had 12 random nucleotides put a tag on each cDNA molecule. A single record per CDR3 protein comes from TCRdb applying MiXCR to the 5' RACE reads. The table shows 600,000 or so distinct CDR3 sequences, with about 30% occurring only once. Study-wide results and limits: Considered underestimates were the diversity estimates obtained from one million T cells.

The TCR comes from a woman aged 80 or over in good health. Material for sequencing was blood. The chain couples TRBV3-1 to TRBJ2-3; 10 bases map to TRBD2. The CDR3 is CASSQVTSGGTDTQYF. CDR3 coding DNA: TGTGCCAGCAGCCAAGTAACTAGCGGGGGCACAGATACGCAGTATTTT.